One sample yielded the 8 T cell receptor beta chains listed below, sequenced in a study of lung T cells in sarcoidosis with Löfgren's syndrome. TCRdb processed the reads anew with MiXCR; each CDR3 protein has one entry. The top ten hold around 2.3% of the sample, which has tens of thousands of distinct CDR3 sequences, around 21% seen once. Source material: CD4+ T cells from PBMCs. The receptors originated from a human donor with sarcoidosis (Löfgren's syndrome or another form), or a control subject (not recorded which).

The rearrangement links TRBV5-6 to TRBJ2-1; tentative D call: TRBD1 (5 bases). With 4 bases removed from V and 0 bases from J, the gap between germline ends came to 17 bases. Germline loops: CDR1 SGHDT, CDR2 YYEEEE. CDR3 length: 17 amino acids. CDR3 sequence: CASSLGLGSSSYNEQFF. CDR3 nucleotides: TGTGCCAGCAGCCTGGGGCTGGGGTCAAGCTCCTACAATGAGCAGTTCTTC.

The chain employs TRBV5-1 and TRBJ1-1; tentatively, D is TRBD1 (5 bases). The CDR3 has 16 amino acids. V lost 0 bases and J 0 bases, leaving 12 bases between the germline ends. Germline values: CDR1 SGHRS, CDR2 YFSETQ. CDR3 amino acids: CASSLGQRPMNTEAFF. CDR3 DNA: TGCGCCAGCAGCTTGGGACAGAGGCCCATGAACACTGAAGCTTTCTTT.

The chain employs TRBV2 and TRBJ1-6, with a possible D match to TRBD1 (5 bases). The CDR3 spans 16 residues. V was trimmed by 0 bases and J by 4 bases, leaving 10 bases between them. Germline V lookup: CDR1 SNHLY, CDR2 FYNNEI. The CDR3 loop reads CASSEASGDYNSPLHF. CDR3 DNA: TGTGCCAGCAGTGAAGCTTCGGGGGATTATAATTCACCCCTCCACTTT.

This clonotype appeared a few times. J is TRBJ2-1 and V is TRBV7-3; 10 positions agree with TRBD1. Germline CDR1 SGHTA, CDR2 FQGTGA. The CDR3 runs 16 residues. The V segment lost 5 bases and the J segment 4 bases; nucleotides outside the gene matches: 8. The CDR3 loop is CASSPNRDRGYNEQFF. CDR3 sequence (DNA): TGTGCCAGCAGCCCTAACCGGGACAGGGGTTACAATGAGCAGTTCTTC. Together with reference TRBV7-3 and TRBJ2-1, the CDR3 gives the full variable domain: GAGVSQTPSNKVTEKGKYVELRCDPISGHTALYWYRQSLGQGPEFLIYFQGTGAADDSGLPNDRFFAVRPEGSVSTLKIQRTERGDSAVYLCASSPNRDRGYNEQFFGPGTRLTVL.

This clonotype has a count of ten or more. The chain has TRBV29-1 and TRBJ2-1, with D hard to call. Germline V lookup: CDR1 SQVTM, CDR2 ANQGSEA. There are 13 residues in the CDR3. Between the trimmed V and J ends, which lost 6 bases and 9 bases, there was a span of 18 bases. As DNA, the CDR3 is TGCAGCGTCCCGGTCTTGCTCTTGGGTGAGCAGTTCTTC. Its translation is CSVPVLLLGEQFF.

For this clonotype: A much larger clonotype is one base distant, so this may be a read error. The rearrangement uses TRBV28 and TRBJ1-1, with a tentative D call TRBD1 (5 bases). Between the trimmed V and J ends, which lost 4 bases and 4 bases, there was a span of 13 bases. CDR3 length: 14 residues. Germline CDR1 and CDR2: MDHEN and SYDVKM. The CDR3 DNA is TGTGCCAGCAGTTCCCAGGGTGTGAGCACTGAAGCTTTCTTT. Its protein is CASSSQGVSTEAFF.

By sample share, this clonotype is medium-sized. This rearrangement joins TRBV6-1 to TRBJ1-1; no clear D. The V end was cut by 2 bases, the J end by 8 bases, with 12 bases between. CDR1 and CDR2 from the germline V gene are MNHNS and SASEGT. This CDR3 is built from 13 residues. The CDR3 loop is CASSEPIHLEAFF. The CDR3 nucleotides read TGTGCCAGCAGTGAACCAATACACCTAGAAGCTTTCTTT.

This clonotype was observed many times. This chain links TRBV6-6 with TRBJ2-7, with D possibly being TRBD1 (5 bases). Germline assignment: CDR1 MNHNY and CDR2 SVGAGI (reference sequence). Trimming left V 0 bases short and J 1 base short, with 10 bases between. The CDR3 has 15 residues. The CDR3 here is CASSYSGRGSYEQYF. The CDR3 DNA is TGTGCCAGCAGTTACTCGGGAAGGGGATCCTACGAGCAGTACTTC.